The sequence of this T cell receptor beta chain was determined in a study of T cells after yellow fever vaccination. Turning to the study itself: Libraries from low-cell-number fractions were prepared with the SMART-Seq v4 Ultra Low Input RNA kit. Points from the study as a whole: There was a small share of clonotypes that showed up in both the CD4 and CD8 compartments. Although the secondary response was weaker, it peaked faster, at day 5 versus 15.

This clonotype turned up a few times. Its antigen is currently unknown. The authors made TCR cDNA by 5'RACE template switching, adding a universal primer site and UMIs. TCRdb re-derived calls from the 5' RACE reads in MiXCR, one entry per CDR3 protein. The table includes some 320,000 distinct CDR3 sequences, approximately 8% detected once. V dropped 3 bases and J dropped 11 bases, with 13 bases sitting between them. There are 13 residues in the CDR3. Germline values: CDR1 KGHSH, CDR2 LQKENI. The gene calls are TRBV18 and TRBJ1-4; D may be TRBD1 (6 bases). Sequences were derived from CD4+ T cells sorted from PBMCs, sampled 5 days after the yellow fever booster vaccination. This clonotype originated in a man between 18 and 35 years old who received the YFV17D yellow fever vaccine. CDR3 sequence reads: CASSPAGQGKLFF. CDR3 nucleotides: TGTGCCAGCTCACCCGCAGGGCAGGGGAAACTGTTTTTT.